The 18 T cell receptor beta chains below all came from one sample that was sequenced in a study of response to subunit inactivated influenza vaccine. TCRdb called the RT-PCR reads again in MiXCR, with one record for every CDR3 protein. Of around 600,000 distinct CDR3 sequences listed, about 11% are singletons. The same data also contributed to another study, on T cells expressing NK-cell markers. That publication notes: A 5'RACE template switching approach incorporating UMIs was used to make TCR beta cDNA.

The material was PBMCs from blood, obtained on the day of vaccination. The receptors were sampled from a man between 45 and 60 years old who received an inactivated influenza vaccine.

This clonotype was seen only a few times. The chain recombines TRBV12-3 or TRBV12-4 with TRBJ1-5, with D perhaps matching TRBD1 (6 bases). V was clipped by 4 bases and J by 6 bases, with 16 bases between them. This CDR3 has 15 amino acids. CDR3 DNA sequence: TGTGCCAGCAGTTCCCCCGCGCAGGGGAGTCAGCCCCAGCATTTT. Its translation: CASSSPAQGSQPQHF.

This clonotype showed up just a few times. The chain recombines TRBV27 with TRBJ2-7; D may be TRBD2 (5 bases). This CDR3 comprises 15 residues. Looked up from germline, CDR1 is MNHEY and CDR2 is SMNVEV (reference sequence). V lost 2 bases and J lost 0, with 11 bases in between. The CDR3 here is CASSLRGFSSYEQYF. CDR3 in DNA: TGTGCCAGCAGTTTACGAGGGTTCAGCTCCTACGAGCAGTACTTC.

With respect to this clonotype: One junction end disagrees with the germline gene, perhaps due to a read error. V gene TRBV15 combines with J gene TRBJ2-3; D gene ambiguous. The V gene's germline CDR1 is LNHNV and CDR2 YYDKDF (reference sequence). This CDR3 is built from 14 residues. The CDR3 sequence: CVTSSYPFPDTQYF. The CDR3 DNA reads TGTGTCACCAGCAGCTATCCCTTCCCAGATACGCAGTATTTT.

The sample holds many counts of this clonotype. The gene calls are TRBV20-1 and TRBJ1-1; no clear D. This CDR3 has 13 residues. Germline CDR1 is DFQATT and CDR2 is SNEGSKA (reference sequence). The CDR3 region is CRAGTGMNTEAFF. DNA for the CDR3: TGCAGGGCTGGAACGGGAATGAACACTGAAGCTTTCTTT.

The chain has TRBV10-3 and TRBJ1-5; D perhaps matches TRBD1 (5 bases). Germline V gives CDR1 ENHRY, CDR2 SYGVKD. V was clipped by 10 bases and J by 0 bases, with 16 bases between them. The CDR3 sequence is 15 residues long. Here the CDR3 reads CATARGRDSNQPQHF. Here the CDR3 DNA reads TGTGCCACCGCACGGGGCCGGGATAGCAATCAGCCCCAGCATTTT.

The sample holds many counts of this clonotype. The genes are TRBV7-9 and TRBJ2-1; D is unresolved. This CDR3 has 10 amino acids. V was shortened by 6 bases and J by 6 bases, with 3 bases between the two germline ends. The germline V gene encodes CDR1 SEHNR and CDR2 FQNEAQ (reference sequence). CDR3 nucleotides: TGTGCCAGCAGTAGCAATGAGCAGTTCTTC. This gives the protein CASSSNEQFF.

This clonotype has at least ten counts. The chain has TRBV10-3 and TRBJ2-5, with D possibly called TRBD1 or TRBD2 (5 bases each). CDR3 length: 14 amino acids. Trimming took off 6 bases at V and 4 bases at J, with 15 bases between the two ends. Germline V gives CDR1 ENHRY, CDR2 SYGVKD. The CDR3 spells CAISPGTPAETQYF. CDR3 DNA: TGTGCCATCAGCCCGGGGACCCCAGCAGAGACCCAGTACTTC.

CDR3 residues: CASSHGTGISPLHF. Here the CDR3 DNA reads TGTGCCAGCAGTCACGGGACAGGGATTTCACCCCTCCACTTT. The gene calls are TRBV7-9 and TRBJ1-6; 9 positions agree with TRBD1. In germline, CDR1 is SEHNR, CDR2 FQNEAQ (reference sequence). CDR3 size: 14 residues. V was pared by 6 bases and J by 9 bases, with 6 bases of the junction left unmatched.

This clonotype was counted a few times. The V call is TRBV11-2, the J call TRBJ2-5; TRBD2 matches at 10 bases. The CDR3 runs 19 residues. Unmatched junction bases numbered 16, after V lost 5 bases and J lost 1 base. CDR1 and CDR2 (germline): SGHAT, FQNNGV. Here the CDR3 DNA reads TGTGCCAGCAGCCCCAACATGCTACTAGCGGGACCGTTCCAAGAGACCCAGTACTTC. Encoded protein: CASSPNMLLAGPFQETQYF.

This chain joins TRBV5-1 and TRBJ2-1; 12 bases fit TRBD2. Trimming removed 4 bases from V and 7 bases from J; junction bases left unmatched: 6. Germline V CDR1 and CDR2: SGHRS, YFSETQ. The CDR3 contains 15 residues. The CDR3 region has the DNA TGCGCCAGCAGCCAACTAGCGGGAGGTTCAAATGAGCAGTTCTTC. This gives the protein CASSQLAGGSNEQFF.

The rearrangement joins TRBV12-3 or TRBV12-4 to TRBJ2-1; D is uncertain. Trimming shortened V by 6 bases and J by 8 bases, and 8 bases separated the two germline ends. The CDR3 has 11 residues. The CDR3 DNA reads TGTGCCAGCAGCTTCTCTCATGAGCAGTTCTTC. It translates to CASSFSHEQFF.

Written as DNA, the CDR3 is TGTGCCAGCAGCTTGGGACTAGGGCTAGCGTACAATGAGCAGTTCTTC. This gives the protein CASSLGLGLAYNEQFF. V and J are TRBV11-2 and TRBJ2-1, with 8 bases that match TRBD2. V shed 3 bases and J 4 bases; nucleotides not matched to a gene: 8. Germline loops: CDR1 SGHAT, CDR2 FQNNGV. The CDR3 spans 16 residues.

A few counts support this clonotype. This chain joins TRBV4-2 and TRBJ2-7; the match to TRBD1 covers 7 bases. Trimming took 8 bases from V and 6 from J; bases not matched to a gene: 10. The germline gives CDR1 LGHNA, CDR2 YNFKEQ. The CDR3 runs to 13 residues. CDR3 protein: CASQWDRGSEQYF. In DNA, the CDR3 is TGTGCCAGCCAATGGGACAGAGGGAGCGAGCAGTACTTC.

The chain combines TRBV27 with TRBJ1-5; a weak D match, TRBD1 (6 bases). The CDR3 covers 19 residues. V was clipped by 5 bases and J by 0 bases, with 23 bases between them. Germline V gene sequence: CDR1 MNHEY, CDR2 SMNVEV (reference sequence). CDR3 coding DNA: TGTGCCAGCAGTACGAAACCTCCGGGACAAGATTATAGCAATCAGCCCCAGCATTTT. Protein product: CASSTKPPGQDYSNQPQHF.

The chain carries TRBV20-1 and TRBJ2-5; the D gene is possibly TRBD2 (5 bases). Trimming shortened V by 6 bases and J by 5 bases, and 13 bases separated the two germline ends. The germline gives CDR1 DFQATT, CDR2 SNEGSKA (reference sequence). The CDR3 totals 12 residues. CDR3 nucleotides: TGCAGTGCGCCCACTAGGGCTGAGACCCAGTACTTC. Protein sequence: CSAPTRAETQYF.

This clonotype was detected a few times. This chain links TRBV29-1 with TRBJ2-1; a possible D gene is TRBD2 (7 bases). The CDR3 is 13 residues long. V lost 3 bases, J lost 9 bases, and 15 bases lay in between. Germline assignment: CDR1 SQVTM and CDR2 ANQGSEA. CDR3 sequence reads: CSVDRGEGIEQFF. DNA of the CDR3: TGCAGCGTTGATAGGGGGGAGGGTATTGAGCAGTTCTTC.

This clonotype was observed at least ten times. This rearrangement joins TRBV5-1 to TRBJ2-2, with 8 bases aligning to TRBD1. J gave up 6 bases and V 4 bases, and 8 bases lay outside the gene matches. The V gene's germline CDR1 is SGHRS and CDR2 YFSETQ. There are 15 residues in the CDR3. CDR3 in DNA: TGCGCCAGCAGCCTACGGGACAGGAGGGCCGGGGAGCTGTTTTTT. It encodes CASSLRDRRAGELFF.

A few counts support this clonotype. The chain recombines TRBV4-2 with TRBJ2-1; 12 bases are shared with TRBD2. V trimming: 0 bases; J trimming: 9 bases; junction bases outside the gene matches: 6. The CDR3 extends over 16 amino acids. Looked up from germline, CDR1 is LGHNA and CDR2 is YNFKEQ. The DNA for the CDR3 is TGTGCCAGCAGCCAAGATTGGGCTAGCGGGAGGGTTGAGCAGTTCTTC. Translation gives CASSQDWASGRVEQFF.